This TCR beta chain is from a study of glioma-infiltrating T cells after dendritic cell vaccination. With 5 bases clipped from V and 2 bases from J, the junction kept 5 bases outside the gene matches. The germline V gene encodes CDR1 PRHDT and CDR2 FYEKMQ (reference sequence). The CDR3 covers 15 residues. Profiled with immunoSEQ multiplex PCR; TCRdb holds only in-frame clones, not every one. The sample contains 49,000 or so clones, roughly 87% of which appear only once. The chain uses TRBV13 and TRBJ2-7, with 11 bases aligning to TRBD2. The origin of this receptor is a human donor with glioblastoma. The sequencing used blood, collected before dendritic cell vaccination. The CDR3 sequence is CASSLIAGGTYEQYF. The CDR3 DNA sequence: TGTGCCAGCAGCCTGATAGCGGGAGGGACCTACGAGCAGTACTTC.